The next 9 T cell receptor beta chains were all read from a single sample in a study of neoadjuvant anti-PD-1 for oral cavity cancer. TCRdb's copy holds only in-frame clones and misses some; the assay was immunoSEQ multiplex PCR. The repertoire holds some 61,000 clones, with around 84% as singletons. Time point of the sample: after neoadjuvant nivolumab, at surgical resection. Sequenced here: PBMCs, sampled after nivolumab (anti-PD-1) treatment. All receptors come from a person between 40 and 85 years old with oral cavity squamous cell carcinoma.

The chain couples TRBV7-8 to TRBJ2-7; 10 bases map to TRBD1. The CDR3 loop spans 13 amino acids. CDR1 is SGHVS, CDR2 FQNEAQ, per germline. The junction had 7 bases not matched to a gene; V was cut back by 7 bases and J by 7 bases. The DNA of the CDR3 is TGTGCCAGCACGACAGGGGGCTTGTGGGAGCAGTACTTC. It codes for CASTTGGLWEQYF.

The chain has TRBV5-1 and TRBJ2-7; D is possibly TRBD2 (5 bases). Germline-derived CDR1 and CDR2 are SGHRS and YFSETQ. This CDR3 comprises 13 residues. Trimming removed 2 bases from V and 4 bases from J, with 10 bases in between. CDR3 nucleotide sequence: TGCGCCAGCAGCTTTGGACTGACTTACGAGCAGTACTTC. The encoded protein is CASSFGLTYEQYF. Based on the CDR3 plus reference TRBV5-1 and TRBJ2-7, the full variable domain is KAGVTQTPRYLIKTRGQQVTLSCSPISGHRSVSWYQQTPGQGLQFLFEYFSETQRNKGNFPGRFSGRQFSNSRSEMNVSTLELGDSALYLCASSFGLTYEQYFGPGTRLTVT.

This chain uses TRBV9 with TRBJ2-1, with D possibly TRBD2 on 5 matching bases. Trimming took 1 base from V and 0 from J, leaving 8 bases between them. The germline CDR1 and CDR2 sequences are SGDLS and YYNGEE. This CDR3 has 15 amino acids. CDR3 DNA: TGTGCCAGCAGCGTATTAGCGAGCTCCTACAATGAGCAGTTCTTC. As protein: CASSVLASSYNEQFF.

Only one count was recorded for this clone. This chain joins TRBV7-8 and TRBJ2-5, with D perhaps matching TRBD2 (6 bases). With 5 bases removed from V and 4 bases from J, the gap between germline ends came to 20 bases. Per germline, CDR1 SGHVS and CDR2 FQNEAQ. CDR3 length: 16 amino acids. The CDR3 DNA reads TGTGCCAGCAGCCATTATACGGGGGAGGATCGAGAGACCCAGTACTTC. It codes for CASSHYTGEDRETQYF.

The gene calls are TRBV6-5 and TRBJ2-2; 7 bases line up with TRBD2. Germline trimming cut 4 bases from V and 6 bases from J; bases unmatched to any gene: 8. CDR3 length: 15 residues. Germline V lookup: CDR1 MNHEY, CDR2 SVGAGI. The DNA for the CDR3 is TGTGCCAGCAGTTCCGGACTAGAAGCCTCCGGGGAGCTGTTTTTT. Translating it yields CASSSGLEASGELFF.

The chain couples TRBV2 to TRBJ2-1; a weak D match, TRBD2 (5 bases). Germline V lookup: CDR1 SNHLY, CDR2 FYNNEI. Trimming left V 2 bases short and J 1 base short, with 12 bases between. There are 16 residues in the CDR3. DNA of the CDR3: TGTGCCAGCAGTGAACTCGGACCGGGATCCTACAATGAGCAGTTCTTC. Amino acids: CASSELGPGSYNEQFF. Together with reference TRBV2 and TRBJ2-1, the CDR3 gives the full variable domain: EPEVTQTPSHQVTQMGQEVILRCVPISNHLYFYWYRQILGQKVEFLVSFYNNEISEKSEIFDDQFSVERPDGSNFTLKIRSTKLEDSAMYFCASSELGPGSYNEQFFGPGTRLTVL.

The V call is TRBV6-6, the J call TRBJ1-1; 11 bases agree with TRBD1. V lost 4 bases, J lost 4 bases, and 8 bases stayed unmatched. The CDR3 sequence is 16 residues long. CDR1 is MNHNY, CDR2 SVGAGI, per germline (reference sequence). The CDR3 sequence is CASSFPGQGAGTEAFF. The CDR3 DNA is TGTGCCAGCAGTTTCCCTGGACAGGGGGCTGGCACTGAAGCTTTCTTT.

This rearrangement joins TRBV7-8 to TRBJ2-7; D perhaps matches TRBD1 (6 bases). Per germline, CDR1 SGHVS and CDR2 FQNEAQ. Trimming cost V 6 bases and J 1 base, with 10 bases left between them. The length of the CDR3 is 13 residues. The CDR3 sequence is CASRKTGSYEQYF. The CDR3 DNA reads TGTGCCAGCAGGAAGACAGGTTCCTACGAGCAGTACTTC. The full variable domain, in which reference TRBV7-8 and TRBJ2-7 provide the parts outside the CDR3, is GAGVSQSPRYKVAKRGQDVALRCDPISGHVSLFWYQQALGQGPEFLTYFQNEAQLDKSGLPSDRFFAERPEGSVSTLKIQRTQQEDSAVYLCASRKTGSYEQYFGPGTRLTVT.

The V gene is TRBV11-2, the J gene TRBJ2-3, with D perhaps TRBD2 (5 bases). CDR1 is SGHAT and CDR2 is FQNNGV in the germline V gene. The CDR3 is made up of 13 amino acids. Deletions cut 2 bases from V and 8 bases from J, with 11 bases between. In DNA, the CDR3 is TGTGCCAGCAGCTTAATTAGCGTCCCTACGCAGTATTTT. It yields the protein CASSLISVPTQYF.